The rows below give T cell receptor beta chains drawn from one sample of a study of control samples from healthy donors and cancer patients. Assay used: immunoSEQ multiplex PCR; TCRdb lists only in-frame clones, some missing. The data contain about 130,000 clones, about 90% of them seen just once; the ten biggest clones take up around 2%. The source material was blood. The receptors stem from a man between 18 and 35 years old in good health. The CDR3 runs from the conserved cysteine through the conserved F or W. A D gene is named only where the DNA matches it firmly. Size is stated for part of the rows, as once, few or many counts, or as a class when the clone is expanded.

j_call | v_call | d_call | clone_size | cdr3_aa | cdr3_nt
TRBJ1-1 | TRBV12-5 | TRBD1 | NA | CASAIRGLDTEAFF | TGTGCTAGTGCCATCAGGGGGCTGGACACTGAAGCTTTCTTT
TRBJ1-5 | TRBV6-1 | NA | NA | CASSEGRNQPQHF | TGTGCCAGCAGTGAAGGGCGCAATCAGCCCCAGCATTTT
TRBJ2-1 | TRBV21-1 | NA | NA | CASSNFTRGSEQFF | TGTGCCAGCAGCAACTTCACGCGAGGATCTGAGCAGTTCTTC
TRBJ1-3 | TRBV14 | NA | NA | CASSLRGFAGNTIYF | TGTGCCAGCAGCCTACGGGGTTTTGCCGGAAACACCATATATTTT
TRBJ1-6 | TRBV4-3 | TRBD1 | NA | CASSQAGQGHNSPLHF | TGCGCCAGCAGCCAAGCAGGACAGGGTCATAATTCACCCCTCCACTTT
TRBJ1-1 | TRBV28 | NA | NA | CASSLWGEAFF | TGTGCCAGCAGTTTATGGGGTGAAGCTTTCTTT
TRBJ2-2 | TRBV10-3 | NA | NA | CAISERVPGPGELFF | TGTGCCATCAGTGAGAGGGTCCCGGGTCCCGGGGAGCTGTTTTTT
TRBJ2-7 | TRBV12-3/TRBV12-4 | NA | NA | CASSPGASYEQYF | TGTGCCAGCAGTCCAGGAGCCTCCTACGAGCAGTACTTC
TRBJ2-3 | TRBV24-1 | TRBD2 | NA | CATSDGGRALGTDTQYF | TGTGCCACCAGTGACGGCGGGAGGGCCCTCGGCACAGATACGCAGTATTTT
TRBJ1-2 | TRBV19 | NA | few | CASSMGRRFNYGYTF | TGTGCCAGTAGTATGGGCAGAAGATTCAACTATGGCTACACCTTC
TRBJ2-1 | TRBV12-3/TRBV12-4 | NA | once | CASSSKGINEQFF | TGTGCCAGCAGTTCTAAGGGAATAAATGAGCAGTTCTTC
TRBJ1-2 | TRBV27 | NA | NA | CASSPTQGWYGYTF | TGTGCCAGCAGTCCTACACAGGGTTGGTATGGCTACACCTTC
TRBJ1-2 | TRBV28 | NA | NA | CASSLTRNYGYTF | TGTGCCAGCAGTTTGACAAGAAACTATGGCTACACCTTC
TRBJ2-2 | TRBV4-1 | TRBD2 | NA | CASSDYSGSYANTGELFF | TGCGCCAGCAGCGACTATAGCGGGAGCTACGCGAACACCGGGGAGCTGTTTTTT
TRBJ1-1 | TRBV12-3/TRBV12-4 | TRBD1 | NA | CASSRQGGAFF | TGTGCCAGCAGCCGACAGGGGGGAGCTTTCTTT
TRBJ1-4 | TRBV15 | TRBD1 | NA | CATSRDVRGRNEKLFF | TGTGCCACCAGCAGAGATGTGAGGGGGCGCAATGAAAAACTGTTTTTT
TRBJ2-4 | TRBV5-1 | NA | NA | CASSLNLAKNIQYF | TGCGCCAGCAGCTTAAATTTAGCCAAAAACATTCAGTACTTC
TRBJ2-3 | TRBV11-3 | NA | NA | CASSPRAFSTDTQYF | TGTGCCAGCAGTCCCAGGGCGTTCAGCACAGATACGCAGTATTTT
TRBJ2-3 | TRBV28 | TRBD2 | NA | CASSHQLAGNADTQYF | TGTGCCAGCAGTCACCAACTAGCGGGAAACGCAGATACGCAGTATTTT
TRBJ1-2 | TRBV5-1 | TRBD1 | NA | CASSSRGTGDYGYTF | TGCGCCAGCAGCTCGCGGGGTACAGGGGATTATGGCTACACCTTC
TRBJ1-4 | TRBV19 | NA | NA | CASSHRTAKLFF | TGTGCCAGTAGTCATCGGACGGCGAAACTGTTTTTT
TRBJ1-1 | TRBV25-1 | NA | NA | CASSAAAEAFF | TGTGCCAGCAGTGCTGCCGCTGAAGCTTTCTTT
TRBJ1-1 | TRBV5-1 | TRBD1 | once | CASSLASGQVTEAFF | TGCGCCAGCAGCTTGGCCAGTGGACAGGTAACTGAAGCTTTCTTT
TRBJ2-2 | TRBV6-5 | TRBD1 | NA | CASRKQGGAGELFF | TGTGCCAGCAGAAAACAGGGGGGCGCCGGGGAGCTGTTTTTT
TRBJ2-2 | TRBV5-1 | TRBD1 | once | CASSLSTGGTGELFF | TGCGCCAGCAGCTTGTCTACAGGGGGTACCGGGGAGCTGTTTTTT
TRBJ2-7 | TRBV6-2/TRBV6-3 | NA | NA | CASSYRDASSYEQYF | TGTGCCAGCAGTTACCGGGACGCAAGCTCCTACGAGCAGTACTTC
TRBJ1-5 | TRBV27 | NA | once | CASSLRGGPYSNQPQHF | TGTGCCAGCAGTTTAAGGGGGGGCCCTTACAGCAATCAGCCCCAGCATTTT
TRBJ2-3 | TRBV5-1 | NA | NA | CASSLRRGEKSTDTQYF | TGCGCCAGCAGCTTGCGCAGGGGCGAGAAGAGCACAGATACGCAGTATTTT
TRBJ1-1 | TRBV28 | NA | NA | CASTKGGAENTEAFF | TGTGCCAGCACAAAGGGGGGGGCAGAGAACACTGAAGCTTTCTTT
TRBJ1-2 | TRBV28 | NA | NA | CASSSGMGRTERHGYTF | TGTGCCAGCAGTTCCGGGATGGGACGGACTGAGAGGCATGGCTACACCTTC
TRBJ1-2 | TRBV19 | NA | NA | CASSIASGQGYGYTF | TGTGCCAGTAGTATAGCTTCTGGGCAGGGCTATGGCTACACCTTC
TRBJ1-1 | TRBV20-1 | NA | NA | CSAILNTEAFF | TGCAGTGCTATCCTGAACACTGAAGCTTTCTTT